These 2 T cell receptor beta chains were all obtained from the same sample, sequenced in a study of a mutant IDH1 vaccine in newly diagnosed glioma. TCRdb's table, derived via immunoSEQ multiplex PCR, lists solely in-frame clones and lacks some. Among over 30,000 clones listed, around nine tenths were seen once. Documented time point: week 47, end of study. Topical imiquimod was applied with each vaccine dose, which held 300 ug of mutant IDH1 20-mer peptide. These receptors have no known antigen. Sequences were derived from PBMCs, sampled from a glioma patient whose treatment included an IDH1 peptide vaccine. These receptors were taken from a woman in her twenties or thirties with glioma.

The rearrangement uses TRBV18 and TRBJ1-6; 9 positions match TRBD1. The CDR3 totals 15 residues. The V and J ends lost 3 bases and 10 bases, in that order; junction bases with no gene match: 7. Germline CDR1 reads KGHSH; CDR2 reads LQKENI. The CDR3, as DNA: TGTGCCAGCTCACCCGTCACAGGGGGCTTATCACCCCTCCACTTT. It encodes CASSPVTGGLSPLHF.

The chain has TRBV6-1 and TRBJ1-1; no clear D. This CDR3 is 13 amino acids long. CDR1 and CDR2 (germline): MNHNS, SASEGT. Trimming pared 4 bases from V and 5 bases from J, leaving 11 bases between. The CDR3 sequence: CASSGPGWTEAFF. The CDR3 DNA reads TGTGCCAGCAGTGGGCCGGGATGGACTGAAGCTTTCTTT.